The sequence of this T cell receptor (beta chain) was determined in a study of monozygotic twins with inflammatory bowel disease. TCRdb re-called the 5' RACE reads and gives one entry per CDR3 protein, without DNA. The clone table shows approximately 330,000 distinct CDR3 sequences, with the ten largest holding approximately 2%. The CDR3 runs to 17 residues. Sequencing used blood. The receptor's source is a human donor with ulcerative colitis or Crohn's disease, or a healthy co-twin of an affected twin (not recorded which). This chain connects TRBV21-1 to TRBJ2-1; TCRdb outputs TRBD1, but without DNA this stays unchecked. TRBV21-1 is a recognized pseudogene. The CDR3: CASSKERGGRAYNEQFF.